A selection of T cell receptor beta chains follows, all from one sample in a study of T-cell memory formation after mild COVID-19. TCRdb re-called the 5' RACE reads with MiXCR, one entry per CDR3 protein. The sample holds some 410,000 distinct CDR3 sequences, 20% to 25% seen once. Material for sequencing was PBMCs or a T cell subset sorted from them (not recorded which). These receptors originate from an adult woman who had mild COVID-19 (a few samples of this study predate the infection). Cell type and time point are not known. The conserved cysteine and the conserved F or W are not part of the CDR3 here. The order of the fields is CDR3 length, J gene, V gene, CDR3 protein.

13,TRBJ2-6,TRBV12-3/TRBV12-4,ASRIQNSGANVLT
12,TRBJ1-1,TRBV5-1,ASSEDLADTEAF
12,TRBJ1-1,TRBV12-3/TRBV12-4,ASWWRGVNTEAF
14,TRBJ1-2,TRBV7-8,ASSLATQGNPLGYT
12,TRBJ2-5,TRBV4-1,ASSQTAGGETQY
13,TRBJ2-3,TRBV5-1,ASSLSSRSTDTQY
13,TRBJ2-2,TRBV5-1,ASSLIRANTGELF
12,TRBJ1-1,TRBV12-3/TRBV12-4,ASSIGRWDTEAF
14,TRBJ2-3,TRBV3-1,ASSQAWTSPTDTQY
11,TRBJ2-2,TRBV7-9,ASRTQSTGELF
13,TRBJ1-6,TRBV3-1,ASSQDSIYNSPLH
13,TRBJ2-1,TRBV4-2,ASSPRGDPYNEQF
12,TRBJ2-2,TRBV5-1,ASSMDTNTGELF
13,TRBJ2-1,TRBV27,ASSLDRVPHNEQF
16,TRBJ2-5,TRBV7-2,ASSPHTDPVAEQETQY
11,TRBJ1-1,TRBV11-2,ASSLEAGTKAF
10,TRBJ2-7,TRBV5-1,ASSLVRNEQY
13,TRBJ2-2,TRBV5-5,ASSYQGIEAGELF
12,TRBJ1-1,TRBV7-9,ASRPRQGSPEAF
14,TRBJ2-1,TRBV15,ATSRDNSRDGDEQF
12,TRBJ2-1,TRBV9,ASSPSTGYNEQF
9,TRBJ2-3,TRBV5-1,ASSSGDTQY
12,TRBJ2-7,TRBV20-1,SATKPEDSYEQY
16,TRBJ2-4,TRBV4-1,ASSQGGRFQPAKNIQY
11,TRBJ2-7,TRBV12-3/TRBV12-4,ASSHSPYYEQY
13,TRBJ2-7,TRBV7-9,ASSFLSGQGAEQY
12,TRBJ1-1,TRBV5-4,ASRGVAGNTEAF
14,TRBJ2-1,TRBV5-1,ASSLVGMGSYNEQF
10,TRBJ2-3,TRBV10-3,ATRSIQDTQY
9,TRBJ1-4,TRBV29-1,SVDLAEKLF
13,TRBJ2-3,TRBV5-1,ASSLAQGQTDTQY
12,TRBJ2-1,TRBV5-1,ASSLAGAKDEQF
13,TRBJ1-5,TRBV12-3/TRBV12-4,ASTVTGNSNQPQH
15,TRBJ2-1,TRBV4-3,ASSQEVGLAGGNEQF
14,TRBJ2-7,TRBV3-1,ASSQDRDRPSYEQY
14,TRBJ2-1,TRBV14,ASSPLGSGVGNEQF
9,TRBJ1-2,TRBV3-1,ASSQLPVVT
16,TRBJ2-1,TRBV7-6,ASSRVGSGGLPGNEQF
13,TRBJ2-2,TRBV7-3,ASSMTGGHTGELF
15,TRBJ2-7,TRBV9,ASSSNTGTGGPYEQY
14,TRBJ2-1,TRBV15,ATSRTPGLSYNEQF
13,TRBJ2-5,TRBV5-6,ASSLRLAGRETQY
13,TRBJ2-1,TRBV24-1,ATSDRGTGKNEQF
12,TRBJ2-5,TRBV7-9,ASSTFRGQETQY
12,TRBJ1-2,TRBV11-2,ASSLNRANYGYT
15,TRBJ1-2,TRBV20-1,SARDLRGQGTSRGYT
12,TRBJ2-5,TRBV12-3/TRBV12-4,ASSPGQGIETQY
10,TRBJ1-1,TRBV4-1,ASSQESTEAF
16,TRBJ1-2,TRBV6-2/TRBV6-3,ASSYPRDRVAGGYGYT